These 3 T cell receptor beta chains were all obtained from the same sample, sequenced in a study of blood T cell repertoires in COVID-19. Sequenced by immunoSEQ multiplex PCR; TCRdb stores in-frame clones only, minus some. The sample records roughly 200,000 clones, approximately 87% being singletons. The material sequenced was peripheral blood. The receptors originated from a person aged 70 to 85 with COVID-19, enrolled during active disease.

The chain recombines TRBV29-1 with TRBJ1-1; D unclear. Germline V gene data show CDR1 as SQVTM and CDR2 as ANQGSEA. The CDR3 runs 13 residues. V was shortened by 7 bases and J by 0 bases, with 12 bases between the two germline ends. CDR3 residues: CSGTETMNTEAFF. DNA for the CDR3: TGCAGCGGAACAGAGACCATGAACACTGAAGCTTTCTTT. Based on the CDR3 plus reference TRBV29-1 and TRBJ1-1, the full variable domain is SAVISQKPSRDICQRGTSLTIQCQVDSQVTMMFWYRQQPGQSLTLIATANQGSEATYESGFVIDKFPISRPNLTFSTLTVSNMSPEDSSIYLCSGTETMNTEAFFGQGTRLTVV.

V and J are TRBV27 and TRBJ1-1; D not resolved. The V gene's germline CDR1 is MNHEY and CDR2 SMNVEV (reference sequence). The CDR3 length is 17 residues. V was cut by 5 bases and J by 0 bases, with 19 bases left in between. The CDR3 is CASSPDPGSSMNTEAFF. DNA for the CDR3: TGTGCCAGCAGTCCCGATCCGGGGTCATCTATGAACACTGAAGCTTTCTTT.

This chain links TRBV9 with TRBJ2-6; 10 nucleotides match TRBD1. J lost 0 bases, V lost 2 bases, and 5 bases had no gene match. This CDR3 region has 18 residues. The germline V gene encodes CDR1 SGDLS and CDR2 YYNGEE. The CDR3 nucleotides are TGTGCCAGCAGCGTGTCCGGGACAGGGGTCTCTGGGGCCAACGTCCTGACTTTC. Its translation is CASSVSGTGVSGANVLTF.